This T cell receptor beta chain was retrieved from a study of radiation and T cells in renal cell carcinoma. The wider study: Nephrectomy followed 15 Gy stereotactic body radiation by 4 weeks.

About this clone itself: Its antigen is currently unknown.

Study-level results: Pretreatment tumor biopsies were lacking, so baseline clonotypes are unknown.

As to time point: baseline pretreatment blood. The treatment is: 15 Gy SBRT to primary tumor, nephrectomy 4 weeks later. Serial blood draws occurred at baseline and 2 and 4 weeks post-SBRT. Clear cell pathology was present in this patient's renal cell carcinoma. The method was immunoSEQ multiplex PCR; TCRdb's version includes in-frame clones alone and lacks a portion of them. The table has roughly 150,000 clones, about nine tenths seen once. This CDR3 is 18 amino acids long. Germline CDR1 SGHTA, CDR2 FQGTGA. V shed 5 bases, J shed 0 bases, and the junction held 12 bases outside the gene matches. The V and J genes are TRBV7-3 and TRBJ2-3; 9 bases line up with TRBD2. This TCR was sampled from a woman between 65 and 79 years old with renal cell carcinoma. The sequences come from blood, collected from a patient whose treatment included radiotherapy and nephrectomy. CDR3 in amino acids: CASSPGDSGGRSTDTQYF. The DNA of the CDR3 is TGTGCCAGCAGCCCGGGGGATAGCGGGGGTCGTAGCACAGATACGCAGTATTTT.